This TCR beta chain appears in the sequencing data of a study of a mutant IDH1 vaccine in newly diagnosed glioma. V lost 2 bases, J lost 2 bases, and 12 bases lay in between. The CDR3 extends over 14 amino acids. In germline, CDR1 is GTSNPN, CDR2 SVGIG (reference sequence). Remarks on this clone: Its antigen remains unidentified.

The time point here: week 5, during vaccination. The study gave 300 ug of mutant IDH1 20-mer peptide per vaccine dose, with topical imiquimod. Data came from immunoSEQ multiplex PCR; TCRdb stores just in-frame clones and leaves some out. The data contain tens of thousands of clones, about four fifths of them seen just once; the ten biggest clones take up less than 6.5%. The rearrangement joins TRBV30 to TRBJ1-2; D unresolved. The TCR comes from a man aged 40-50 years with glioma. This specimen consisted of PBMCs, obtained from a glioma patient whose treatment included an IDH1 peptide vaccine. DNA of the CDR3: TGTGCCTGGAGTAGATCAGCCTCAAACTATGGCTACACCTTC. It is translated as CAWSRSASNYGYTF.